The 27 T cell receptor beta chains below come from one sample, sequenced in a study of beta chain features in type 1 diabetes. Reverse transcribing all isolated RNA meant expressed TCRB transcripts were sequenced. TCRdb's copy holds only in-frame clones and misses some; the assay was immunoSEQ multiplex PCR. The table records 350,000 to 450,000 clones, roughly 16% of them present only once. The source material was naive CD4+ T cells from blood. All receptors derive from a woman aged 18-29 years in good health.

The CDR3 coding sequence is TGCGCCAGCAGCCCACCCCCCCCCGGGAGTTACGAGCAGTACTTC. It is translated as CASSPPPPGSYEQYF. The V call is TRBV5-1, the J call TRBJ2-7; D is perhaps TRBD2 (6 bases). This CDR3 comprises 15 residues. V was pared by 4 bases and J by 4 bases, with 18 bases between. Germline CDR1 SGHRS, CDR2 YFSETQ.

This chain connects TRBV19 to TRBJ2-1; 12 positions match TRBD2. CDR3 length: 16 amino acids. V dropped 6 bases and J dropped 6; count of bases not matched to a gene: 9. Germline V gene sequence: CDR1 LNHDA, CDR2 SQIVND (reference sequence). CDR3 in amino acids: CASSPRLAGVGNEQFF. Here the CDR3 DNA reads TGTGCCAGTAGCCCGCGACTAGCGGGAGTCGGCAATGAGCAGTTCTTC.

This sequence joins TRBV14 and TRBJ2-3; tentatively, D is TRBD2 (6 bases). The CDR3 is 16 amino acids. CDR1 is SGHDN, CDR2 FVKESK, per germline. V lost 3 bases, J lost 6 bases, and 19 bases lay in between. CDR3 bases: TGTGCCAGCAGCCATTACGGCGGGATCGCAACGGATACGCAGTATTTT. Its protein product is CASSHYGGIATDTQYF. The variable domain in full, with the rest retrieved from reference TRBV14 and TRBJ2-3, is EAGVTQFPSHSVIEKGQTVTLRCDPISGHDNLYWYRRVMGKEIKFLLHFVKESKQDESGMPNNRFLAERTGGTYSTLKVQPAELEDSGVYFCASSHYGGIATDTQYFGPGTRLTVL.

This sequence joins TRBV19 and TRBJ2-1, with a weak D call TRBD2 (6 bases). The CDR3 length is 16 residues. Trimming removed 4 bases at V and 7 bases at J, with 20 bases between. CDR1 is LNHDA and CDR2 is SQIVND in the germline V gene (reference sequence). CDR3 DNA sequence: TGTGCCAGTAGTAGGGACTCCCGTCCTCCCCAGAATGAGCAGTTCTTC. Translated, it gives CASSRDSRPPQNEQFF.

This clone has more than one count but fewer than ten. V is TRBV4-1 and J is TRBJ2-7; TRBD2 matches 10 bases. CDR3 size: 16 residues. CDR1 is MGHRA, CDR2 YSYEKL, per germline. Trimming took 1 base from V and 4 from J; bases not matched to a gene: 7. This CDR3 is CASSQGPSGSTYEQYF. The CDR3 DNA follows: TGCGCCAGCAGCCAAGGCCCTAGCGGGAGTACGTACGAGCAGTACTTC.

This clone was found a few times. Other DNA sequences in the sample encode the same CDR3. The chain links TRBV25-1 to TRBJ1-2; maybe TRBD1 (5 bases). The germline V and J ends were trimmed by 2 bases and 1 base, with 5 bases remaining between them. Germline CDR1 is MGHDK and CDR2 is SYGVNS. The CDR3 spans 13 residues. CDR3 region: CASSEQGNYGYTF. DNA for the CDR3: TGTGCCAGCAGTGAACAGGGTAACTATGGCTACACCTTC.

The V gene is TRBV30, the J gene TRBJ2-5; 8 bases fit TRBD1. V lost 5 bases to trimming and J lost 0 bases; unmatched junction nucleotides: 2. Germline CDR1 GTSNPN, CDR2 SVGIG (reference sequence). The CDR3 runs 13 residues. This CDR3 is CAWRDRNQETQYF. DNA for the CDR3: TGTGCCTGGCGGGACAGGAACCAAGAGACCCAGTACTTC. The full variable domain, with the rest looked up from reference TRBV30 and TRBJ2-5, is SQTIHQWPATLVQPVGSPLSLECTVEGTSNPNLYWYRQAAGRGLQLLFYSVGIGQISSEVPQNLSASRPQDRQFILSSKKLLLSDSGFYLCAWRDRNQETQYFGPGTRLLVL.

This chain links TRBV5-4 with TRBJ2-1; 8 bases line up with TRBD2. This CDR3 is 18 amino acids long. The germline V gene has CDR1 SGHNT and CDR2 YYREEE (reference sequence). V lost 4 bases to trimming and J lost 1 base; unmatched junction nucleotides: 13. The CDR3 DNA is TGTGCCAGCAGCCCGGAGGGCGGGAGGTATCCATCCTACAATGAGCAGTTCTTC. The encoded protein is CASSPEGGRYPSYNEQFF.

This clone came up a few times. The chain links TRBV6-6 to TRBJ2-4; perhaps TRBD1 as D (5 bases). The germline V and J ends were trimmed by 2 bases and 5 bases, with 10 bases remaining between them. This CDR3 comprises 14 residues. Germline CDR1 MNHNY, CDR2 SVGAGI (reference sequence). In nucleotides, the CDR3 is TGTGCCAGCAGTTACCAGGACACCGAAAACATTCAGTACTTC. Protein: CASSYQDTENIQYF.

The chain employs TRBV30 and TRBJ1-5, with D possibly TRBD1 on 6 matching bases. This CDR3 has 14 amino acids. Trimming cost V 7 bases and J 2 bases, with 15 bases left between them. CDR1 and CDR2 from the germline V gene are GTSNPN and SVGIG (reference sequence). CDR3 nucleotides: TGTGCCTCCGCAGGGGCCGGTGGCAATCAGCCCCAGCATTTT. It specifies CASAGAGGNQPQHF.

This clone was found a few times. The V gene is TRBV6-5, the J gene TRBJ1-3; D unresolved. The CDR3 length is 16 residues. Trimming removed 0 bases at V and 2 bases at J, with 11 bases between. In germline, CDR1 is MNHEY, CDR2 SVGAGI. CDR3 amino acids: CASSYSSAGTGNTIYF. The DNA of the CDR3 is TGTGCCAGCAGTTACTCGTCCGCAGGCACTGGAAACACCATATATTTT.

The CDR3 region has the DNA TGTGCCAGCAGTCGACTAGCGGGAGTCCCAGATACGCAGTATTTT. This encodes CASSRLAGVPDTQYF. This chain uses TRBV6-6 with TRBJ2-3; 12 positions agree with TRBD2. Germline V gene data show CDR1 as MNHNY and CDR2 as SVGAGI (reference sequence). CDR3 length: 15 amino acids. V lost 5 bases, J lost 4 bases, and 4 bases stayed unmatched.

This clone was seen a few times. The rearrangement uses TRBV6-6 and TRBJ2-7; D gene uncertain. The CDR3 loop spans 15 amino acids. Per germline, CDR1 MNHNY and CDR2 SVGAGI (reference sequence). Between the trimmed V and J ends, which lost 7 bases and 4 bases, there was a span of 20 bases. The DNA for the CDR3 is TGTGCCAGCACCACCACGGCCGAGCCCAGGTACGAGCAGTACTTC. Translation: CASTTTAEPRYEQYF.

The table lists this clone with a few counts. This chain uses TRBV29-1 with TRBJ1-5, with a weak D call TRBD1 (5 bases). In germline, CDR1 is SQVTM, CDR2 ANQGSEA. Trimming shortened V by 3 bases and J by 1 base, and 10 bases separated the two germline ends. There are 14 residues in the CDR3. CDR3 bases: TGCAGCGTTGAGACCGGGGGAAGCAATCAGCCCCAGCATTTT. This translates into CSVETGGSNQPQHF.

This chain uses TRBV4-3 with TRBJ2-5; 9 nucleotides match TRBD1. The CDR3 consists of 17 residues. Germline CDR1 reads LGHNA; CDR2 reads YSLEER. Germline trimming cut 0 bases from V and 4 bases from J; bases unmatched to any gene: 9. This CDR3 is CASSQEPVGQGLETQYF. The CDR3 nucleotides read TGCGCCAGCAGCCAAGAACCCGTCGGACAGGGGCTAGAGACCCAGTACTTC.

This chain uses TRBV7-2 with TRBJ2-1; 10 positions match TRBD2. Germline-derived CDR1 and CDR2 are SGHTA and FQGNSA. This CDR3 spans 13 amino acids. Written as DNA, the CDR3 is TGTGGGGGGGCTAGCGGGAGCTACAATGAGCAGTTCTTC. It encodes CGGASGSYNEQFF.

Only one count was recorded for this clone. The chain couples TRBV11-3 to TRBJ2-1; 15 nucleotides align to TRBD2. Trimming removed 4 bases from V and 7 bases from J; junction bases left unmatched: 5. The CDR3 is 16 residues long. The germline CDR1 and CDR2 sequences are SGHNT and YENEEA. CDR3 bases: TGTGCCAGCAGCTCCGGACTAGCGGGAGGGAGGAATGAGCAGTTCTTC. This codes for CASSSGLAGGRNEQFF.

Concerning this clone: At the DNA level, this CDR3 is encoded by other sequences in the same sample as well. The chain combines TRBV7-9 with TRBJ2-3, with 13 bases fitting TRBD2. V gave up 5 bases and J gave up 6 bases; unmatched junction bases: 8. The CDR3 is 16 amino acids. Germline V lookup: CDR1 SEHNR, CDR2 FQNEAQ (reference sequence). For the CDR3, the DNA is TGTGCCAGCAGCCCAGGGACTAGCGGGACAGCCGATACGCAGTATTTT. It yields the protein CASSPGTSGTADTQYF.

This clone was observed a handful of times. This chain links TRBV14 with TRBJ2-1; TRBD2 agrees at 13 bases. Germline CDR1 is SGHDN and CDR2 is FVKESK. Trimming removed 1 base from V and 0 bases from J; junction bases left unmatched: 6. The CDR3 is 19 residues long. The CDR3 protein is CASSQGLAGGRSSYNEQFF. The CDR3 region has the DNA TGTGCCAGCAGCCAAGGACTAGCGGGAGGCCGAAGCTCCTACAATGAGCAGTTCTTC.

In this sample, this clone turned up a few times. The rearrangement links TRBV29-1 to TRBJ1-1, with D possibly matching TRBD1 (6 bases). Germline CDR1 is SQVTM and CDR2 is ANQGSEA. The V gene lost 0 bases and the J gene lost 1 base, with 12 bases spanning the gap. The CDR3 has 15 residues. CDR3 amino acids: CSVEERRTANTEAFF. The CDR3 coding sequence is TGCAGCGTTGAAGAAAGACGGACAGCGAACACTGAAGCTTTCTTT.

The V gene is TRBV4-1, the J gene TRBJ2-1, with 7 positions matching TRBD1. There are 16 residues in the CDR3. Germline V gene sequence: CDR1 MGHRA, CDR2 YSYEKL. With V trimmed by 3 bases and J by 0 bases, 5 bases remained unmatched. In nucleotides, the CDR3 is TGCGCCAGCAGCCAGGGGGACAGCTTCTCCTACAATGAGCAGTTCTTC. Translated, it gives CASSQGDSFSYNEQFF.

V gene TRBV6-4 combines with J gene TRBJ2-1, with 7 bases aligning to TRBD1. The CDR3 consists of 16 residues. V shed 0 bases and J 2 bases; nucleotides not matched to a gene: 4. Germline V gene sequence: CDR1 MRHNA, CDR2 SNTAGT. The CDR3 here is CASSDSTGFPYNEQFF. The DNA of the CDR3 is TGTGCCAGCAGTGACTCGACAGGGTTCCCCTACAATGAGCAGTTCTTC.

This clone was observed a handful of times. This chain uses TRBV19 with TRBJ1-1; D unclear. The CDR3 totals 13 residues. Germline CDR1 and CDR2: LNHDA and SQIVND (reference sequence). V was cut by 4 bases and J by 3 bases, with 9 bases left in between. The CDR3 sequence is CASSNSRDTEAFF. The DNA of the CDR3 is TGTGCCAGTAGTAACTCAAGAGACACTGAAGCTTTCTTT.

This clone was seen a few times. This chain joins TRBV5-4 and TRBJ1-1, with D tentatively TRBD1 (6 bases). The germline gives CDR1 SGHNT, CDR2 YYREEE (reference sequence). Trimming removed 4 bases at V and 0 bases at J, with 13 bases between. The CDR3 extends over 15 amino acids. The CDR3 is CASSRWTAMNTEAFF. CDR3 DNA sequence: TGTGCCAGCAGCCGATGGACAGCGATGAACACTGAAGCTTTCTTT.

This clone was found a few times. The genes are TRBV5-1 and TRBJ2-1; 9 bases fit TRBD1. The CDR3 is 15 amino acids. V was clipped by 0 bases and J by 9 bases; unmatched bases: 7. Germline CDR1 reads SGHRS; CDR2 reads YFSETQ. The CDR3 nucleotides read TGCGCCAGCAGCTTGGGGACAGGGGAACGGGGTGAGCAGTTCTTC. Translated, it gives CASSLGTGERGEQFF.

V usage is TRBV18 and J usage is TRBJ1-2; 8 bases map to TRBD1. Germline-derived CDR1 and CDR2 are KGHSH and LQKENI. The CDR3 length is 14 residues. With 4 bases clipped from V and 8 bases from J, the junction kept 9 bases outside the gene matches. CDR3 protein: CASSREQGQEGYTF. The CDR3 DNA is TGTGCCAGCTCACGAGAACAGGGACAGGAGGGCTACACCTTC.

The chain combines TRBV5-1 with TRBJ2-1; 9 bases match TRBD2. Germline CDR1 is SGHRS and CDR2 is YFSETQ. CDR3 length: 16 amino acids. V was pared by 0 bases and J by 7 bases, with 8 bases of the junction left unmatched. The CDR3 loop reads CASSLAAGGGWNEQFF. CDR3 DNA: TGCGCCAGCAGCTTGGCTGCGGGAGGGGGCTGGAATGAGCAGTTCTTC.